This T cell receptor (beta chain) was sequenced in a study of human T cells and chemical hapten exposure. Study results and limitations: Expanded TCRs produced significantly more large CDR3 similarity clusters than controls did. TCRs whose frequency exceeded 1 in 1000 remained the same following DPC sensitization.

Sample time point: patch test 2, 6 weeks after DPC sensitization. Treatment given: therapeutic diphenylcyclopropenone sensitization with weekly scalp DPC. Unfractionated whole blood yielded the extracted total RNA. Germline assignment: CDR1 SGHRS and CDR2 YFSETQ. J was trimmed by 0 bases and V by 4 bases; bases with no gene match: 12. This CDR3 has 17 residues. TCRdb reprocessed the RACE reads with MiXCR, giving one entry per CDR3 protein. This table holds fewer than 80,000 distinct CDR3 sequences, 10% found once. This clonotype was seen many times. Its antigen remains unknown. Material: whole blood, obtained in connection with sensitization to the hapten diphenylcyclopropenone (DPC). This chain connects TRBV5-1 to TRBJ1-1; 7 bases are a match to TRBD1. The clonotype originates from a woman aged 45-59 years with alopecia areata. Some clones in this sample may be carry-over from other donors' samples. CDR3 in DNA: TGCGCCAGCAGCAAGGGACAGCATGGTGAGGTGAACACTGAAGCTTTCTTT. It yields the protein CASSKGQHGEVNTEAFF. Filled out from reference TRBV5-1 and TRBJ1-1, the complete variable domain reads KAGVTQTPRYLIKTRGQQVTLSCSPISGHRSVSWYQQTPGQGLQFLFEYFSETQRNKGNFPGRFSGRQFSNSRSEMNVSTLELGDSALYLCASSKGQHGEVNTEAFFGQGTRLTVV.